This T cell receptor (beta chain) was found in a study of shared clonotypes between healthy human individuals. In regard to this clone: Its antigen remains unknown.

Study results and caveats: Rarefaction showed sorted-subset sequencing was incomplete despite large depth. The naive CD4 repertoires of a few donors were compared, and around 4.9% of clonotypes were shared.

V trimming: 2 bases; J trimming: 4 bases; junction bases outside the gene matches: 4. The CDR3 runs to 15 residues. Germline CDR1 reads SGHDT; CDR2 reads YYEEEE. Only in-frame clones appear in the TCRdb table, and some are missing; sequencing was by immunoSEQ multiplex PCR. The profile shows about 690,000 clones, 90% of them singletons. This TCR was recovered from a man between 18 and 29 years old in good health. Some clones in this sample may be carry-over from other donors' samples. What was sequenced was memory CD8+ T cells from PBMCs. Subset reported: CD45RO+ cells pooled with CCR7-negative TemRA cells. This chain connects TRBV5-6 to TRBJ2-1; TRBD2 agrees at 9 bases. In nucleotides, the CDR3 is TGTGCCAGCAGCTTCAGACTAGCGGCTTACAATGAGCAGTTCTTC. This encodes CASSFRLAAYNEQFF.